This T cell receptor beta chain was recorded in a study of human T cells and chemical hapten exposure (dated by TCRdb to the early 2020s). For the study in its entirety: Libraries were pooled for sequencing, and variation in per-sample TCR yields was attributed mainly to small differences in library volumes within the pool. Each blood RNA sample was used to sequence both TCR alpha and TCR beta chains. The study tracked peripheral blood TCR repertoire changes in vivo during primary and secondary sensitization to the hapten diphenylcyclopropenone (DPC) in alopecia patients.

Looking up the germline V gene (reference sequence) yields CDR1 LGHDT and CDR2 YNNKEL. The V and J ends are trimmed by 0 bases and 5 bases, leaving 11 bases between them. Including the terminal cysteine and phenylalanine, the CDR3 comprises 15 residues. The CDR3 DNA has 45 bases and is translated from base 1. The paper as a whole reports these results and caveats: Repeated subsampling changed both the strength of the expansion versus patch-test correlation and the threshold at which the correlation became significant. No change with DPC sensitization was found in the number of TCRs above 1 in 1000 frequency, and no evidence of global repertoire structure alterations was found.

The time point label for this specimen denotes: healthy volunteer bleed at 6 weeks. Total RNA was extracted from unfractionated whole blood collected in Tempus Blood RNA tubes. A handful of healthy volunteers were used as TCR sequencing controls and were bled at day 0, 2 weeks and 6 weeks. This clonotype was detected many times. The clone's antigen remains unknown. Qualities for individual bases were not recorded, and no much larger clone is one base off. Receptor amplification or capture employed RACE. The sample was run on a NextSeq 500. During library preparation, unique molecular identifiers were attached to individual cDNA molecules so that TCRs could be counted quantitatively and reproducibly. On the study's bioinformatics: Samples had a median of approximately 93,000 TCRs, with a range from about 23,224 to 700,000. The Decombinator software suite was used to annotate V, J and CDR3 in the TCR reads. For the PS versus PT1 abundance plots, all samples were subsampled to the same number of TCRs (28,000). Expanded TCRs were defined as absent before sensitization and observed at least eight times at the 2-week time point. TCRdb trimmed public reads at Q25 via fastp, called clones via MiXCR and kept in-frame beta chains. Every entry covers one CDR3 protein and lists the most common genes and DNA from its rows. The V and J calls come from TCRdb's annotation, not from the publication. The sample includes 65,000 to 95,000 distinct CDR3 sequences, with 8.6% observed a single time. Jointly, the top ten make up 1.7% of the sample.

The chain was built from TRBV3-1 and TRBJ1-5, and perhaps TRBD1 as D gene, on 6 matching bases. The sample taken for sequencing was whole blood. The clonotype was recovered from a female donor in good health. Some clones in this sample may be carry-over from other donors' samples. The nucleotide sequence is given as TGTGCCAGCAGCCAAGATTGGGCAGGGGATCAGCCCCAGCATTTT. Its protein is CASSQDWAGDQPQHF.